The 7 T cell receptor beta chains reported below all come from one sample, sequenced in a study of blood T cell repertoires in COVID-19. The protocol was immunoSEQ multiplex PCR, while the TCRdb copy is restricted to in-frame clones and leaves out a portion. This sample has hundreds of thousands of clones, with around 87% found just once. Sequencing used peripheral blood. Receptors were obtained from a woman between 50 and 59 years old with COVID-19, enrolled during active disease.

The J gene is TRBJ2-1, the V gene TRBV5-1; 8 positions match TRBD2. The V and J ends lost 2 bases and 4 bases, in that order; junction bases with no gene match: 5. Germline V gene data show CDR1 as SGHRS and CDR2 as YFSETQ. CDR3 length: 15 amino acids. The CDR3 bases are TGCGCCAGCAGCTTAACTAGCGGTCCATACAATGAGCAGTTCTTC. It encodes CASSLTSGPYNEQFF. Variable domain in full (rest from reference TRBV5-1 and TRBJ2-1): KAGVTQTPRYLIKTRGQQVTLSCSPISGHRSVSWYQQTPGQGLQFLFEYFSETQRNKGNFPGRFSGRQFSNSRSEMNVSTLELGDSALYLCASSLTSGPYNEQFFGPGTRLTVL.

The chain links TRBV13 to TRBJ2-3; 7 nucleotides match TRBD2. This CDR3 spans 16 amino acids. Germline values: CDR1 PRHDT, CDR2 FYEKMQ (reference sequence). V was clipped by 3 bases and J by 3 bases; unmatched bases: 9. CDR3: CASSFNQRDGTDTQYF. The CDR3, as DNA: TGTGCCAGCAGCTTCAACCAGCGGGACGGGACAGATACGCAGTATTTT. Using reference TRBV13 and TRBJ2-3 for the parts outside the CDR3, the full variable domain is AAGVIQSPRHLIKEKRETATLKCYPIPRHDTVYWYQQGPGQDPQFLISFYEKMQSDKGSIPDRFSAQQFSDYHSELNMSSLELGDSALYFCASSFNQRDGTDTQYFGPGTRLTVL.

DNA of the CDR3: TGTGCCAGCAGCTTAGGCGGGAGGGGCTCCTACAATGAGCAGTTCTTC. Its translation: CASSLGGRGSYNEQFF. The chain is built from TRBV7-6 and TRBJ2-1, with 9 nucleotides matching TRBD2. J gave up 0 bases and V 1 base, and 1 base lay outside the gene matches. From germline, CDR1 is SGHVS and CDR2 FNYEAQ. The CDR3 is 16 amino acids.

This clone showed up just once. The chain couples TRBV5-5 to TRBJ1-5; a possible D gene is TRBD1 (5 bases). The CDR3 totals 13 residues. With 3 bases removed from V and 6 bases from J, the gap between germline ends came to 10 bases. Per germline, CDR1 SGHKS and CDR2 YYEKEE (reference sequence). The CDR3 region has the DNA TGTGCCAGCAGCTCCCAGGGAAGTCAGCCCCAGCATTTT. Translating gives CASSSQGSQPQHF.

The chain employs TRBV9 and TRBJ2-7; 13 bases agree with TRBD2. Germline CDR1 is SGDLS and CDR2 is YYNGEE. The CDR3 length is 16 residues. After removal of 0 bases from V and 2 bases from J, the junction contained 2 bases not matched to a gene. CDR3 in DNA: TGTGCCAGCAGCGTAGGAGGGACTAGCGGGACCTACGAGCAGTACTTC. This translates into CASSVGGTSGTYEQYF.

The CDR3 protein is CASSDATSGRIGETQYF. The CDR3 nucleotides are TGTGCCAGCAGTGACGCGACTAGCGGGAGGATTGGGGAGACCCAGTACTTC. This chain connects TRBV6-4 to TRBJ2-5; 13 bases align to TRBD2. With V trimmed by 2 bases and J by 5 bases, 8 bases remained unmatched. Germline-derived CDR1 and CDR2 are MRHNA and SNTAGT. The CDR3 has 17 amino acids.

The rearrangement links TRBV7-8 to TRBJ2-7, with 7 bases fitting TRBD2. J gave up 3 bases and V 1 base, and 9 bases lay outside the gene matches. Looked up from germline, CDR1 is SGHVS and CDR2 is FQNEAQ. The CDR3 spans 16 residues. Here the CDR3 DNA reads TGTGCCAGCAGCTTAGGCTCTAGCGGTGCGGTCTACGAGCAGTACTTC. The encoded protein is CASSLGSSGAVYEQYF.